This T cell receptor beta chain was found in a study of T cell responses to AZD1222 COVID-19 vaccine. The data were produced by immunoSEQ multiplex PCR, yet TCRdb's version contains in-frame clones alone and is incomplete. The data hold about 140,000 clones, with 70% to 90% observed a single time. Study-wide points: Repertoire samples came only from after the peak T cell response. Possibly, clonal diversity was underestimated; donors were largely white British and included more females.

With regard to this clone: Its antigen is currently unknown.

Germline CDR1 and CDR2: MDHEN and SYDVKM. The CDR3 is 13 amino acids. Trimming took off 8 bases at V and 7 bases at J, with 14 bases between the two ends. V and J are TRBV28 and TRBJ1-4, with D unclear. The TCR comes from an adult in good health. The sample here was peripheral blood, taken on day 0 of AZD1222 vaccination. CDR3 nucleotides: TGTGCCAGCTCCGTTAAGGAGACTGAAAAACTGTTTTTT. This codes for CASSVKETEKLFF.